The clone carrying this T cell receptor (beta chain) has a handful of counts. Antigen: not known. Next came a second PCR, run for about 7 to 12 cycles, which used a sample-barcoded 5' primer along with a J-beta primer mix. TCRdb reprocessed the 5' RACE reads with MiXCR, giving one entry per CDR3 protein. The table shows hundreds of thousands of distinct CDR3 sequences, with 20% to 25% occurring only once. Donors were systemically healthy Caucasian individuals from Russia aged about 6 to 95 years. These data are taken from a study of blood T cells in healthy people across ages. General observations from the study: Shifts in expanded clonotypes may have been confounded by donor CMV status, which was unknown.

The CDR3 runs 13 residues. V lost 10 bases and J 4 bases, leaving 14 bases between the germline ends. Germline CDR1 and CDR2: SNHLY and FYNNEI. The specimen sequenced was blood. The source of this sequence is a man between 65 and 85 years old in good health. The chain combines TRBV2 with TRBJ2-1, with D maybe TRBD2 (5 bases). CDR3 sequence reads: CATSGGLYNEQFF. CDR3 coding DNA: TGTGCCACTTCCGGTGGACTGTACAATGAGCAGTTCTTC.